The sequence of this T cell receptor (beta chain) was determined in a study of blood T cell repertoires in COVID-19. Study-level information: There were acute and convalescent COVID-19 samples, and they came from the United States, Italy and Spain. PBMCs, B-cell-depleted T cells, or T cells provided the cDNA or gDNA that made up the material.

The table lists this clone with a few counts. Trimming pared 2 bases from V and 8 bases from J, leaving 9 bases between. Germline-derived CDR1 and CDR2 are SGHTA and FQGNSA. The CDR3 has 13 amino acids. In the original analysis: Reference gene primer amplification gave estimated nucleated cell counts. Some clones are missing from TCRdb's copy, which holds only in-frame ones; the method was immunoSEQ multiplex PCR. V, J and clone size are taken as reported in that table, and D and trimming were inferred from the DNA itself. The sample yields roughly 300,000 clones, more than 80% seen once. The sample taken for sequencing was peripheral blood. The chain carries TRBV7-2 and TRBJ1-4; D might be TRBD1 (5 bases). This TCR was sampled from a man younger than 35 who had recovered from COVID-19. In DNA form, the CDR3 reads TGTGCCAGCAGCTTACAGGGTAGAGAAAAACTGTTTTTT. This sequence encodes CASSLQGREKLFF.